These T cell receptor beta chains were read from a single sample in a study of blood T cell repertoires in COVID-19. The data were produced by immunoSEQ multiplex PCR, yet TCRdb's version contains in-frame clones alone and is incomplete. The profile covers 300,000 to 450,000 clones, with 81% appearing a single time and 1.1% taken by the ten largest. Sequencing used peripheral blood. These receptors were collected from a human donor with acute or convalescent COVID-19. The donor label of this sample is uncertain. The CDR3 runs from the conserved cysteine through the conserved F or W. D genes are given only for firm matches. Rows may omit the clone size; those that give it use once, few, many or a size class.

>-|TRBJ2-1|TRBV7-2|TRBD2
TGTGCCAGCAGCTTAATCGGAGTAGCGGGAGAGTTCTTC
CASSLIGVAGEFF
>-|TRBJ2-1|TRBV2|-
TGTGCCAGCCTGCGGACAGCACTTTCCAATGAGCAGTTCTTC
CASLRTALSNEQFF
>-|TRBJ2-1|TRBV7-6|TRBD2
TGTGCCAGCAGCTTAGCGCAGCCAGCGGGGGGCAGAAATGAGCAGTTCTTC
CASSLAQPAGGRNEQFF
>-|TRBJ1-3|TRBV4-2|-
TGTGCCAGCAGCCAGGGCAGCCACTCTGGAAACACCATATATTTT
CASSQGSHSGNTIYF
>-|TRBJ1-2|TRBV29-1|TRBD1
TGCAGCGTTGATAGCAGGGGGCTATCGAAGGGCTACACCTTC
CSVDSRGLSKGYTF
>-|TRBJ2-1|TRBV7-9|TRBD1
TGTGCCAGCAGCTTTTCCGGGACACAGGGGCTTGAGCAGTTCTTC
CASSFSGTQGLEQFF
>-|TRBJ2-2|TRBV4-2|TRBD1
TGTGCCAGCAGCCAAGAACAGGGGAGAACCGGGGAGCTGTTTTTT
CASSQEQGRTGELFF
>-|TRBJ2-1|TRBV7-8|TRBD2
TGTGCCAGCAGCTTAGGTAGCGGGAGGGTTAGGGAGCAGTTCTTC
CASSLGSGRVREQFF
>-|TRBJ2-7|TRBV25-1|-
TGTGCCAGCAGTGAATTTGGCAGGCAGTACGAGCAGTACTTC
CASSEFGRQYEQYF
>-|TRBJ2-1|TRBV5-4|TRBD2
TGTGCCAGCAGAATGACTAGCGGGAGTAGCCATGAGCAGTTCTTC
CASRMTSGSSHEQFF
>-|TRBJ1-5|TRBV3-1/TRBV3-2|-
TGTGCCAGCAGTGGAGACGGGAGCAATCAGCCCCAGCATTTT
CASSGDGSNQPQHF
>-|TRBJ1-1|TRBV28|-
TGTGCCAGCAGCCCAGCGGCTGGAAAGACTGAAGCTTTCTTT
CASSPAAGKTEAFF
>-|TRBJ1-4|TRBV28|TRBD1
TGTGCCAGCAGTTTCGGGACAGGGAATGAAAAACTGTTTTTT
CASSFGTGNEKLFF
>-|TRBJ2-5|TRBV6-5|-
TGTGCCAGCACCCGGAGCTATCAAGAGACCCAGTACTTC
CASTRSYQETQYF
>-|TRBJ1-1|TRBV27|-
TGTGCCAGCAGTTTTAGTGGGGGCGCTGAAGCTTTCTTT
CASSFSGGAEAFF
>-|TRBJ1-1|TRBV7-9|-
TGTGCCAGCAGGGAAGACATTATGAACACTGAAGCTTTCTTT
CASREDIMNTEAFF
>few|TRBJ2-7|TRBV5-1|-
TGCGCCAGCAGATTAAGTGCGAGCGGCTCCTACGAGCAGTACTTC
CASRLSASGSYEQYF
>-|TRBJ1-2|TRBV2|-
TGTGCCAGCAGGGGGCAGGGGCCTGCCTCGTCCTATGGCTACACCTTC
CASRGQGPASSYGYTF
>many|TRBJ1-5|TRBV28|-
TGTGCCAGCAGAGGGGCTCGCATTCAGCCCCAGCATTTT
CASRGARIQPQHF
>-|TRBJ2-1|TRBV5-6|-
TGTGCCAGCAGCTTGGCCCAGGGTAGCTCCTACAATGAGCAGTTCTTC
CASSLAQGSSYNEQFF
>once|TRBJ1-5|TRBV6-5|-
TGTGCCAGCAGAGACAGTTCTGGGAGCAATCAGCCCCAGCATTTT
CASRDSSGSNQPQHF
>-|TRBJ2-7|TRBV7-9|-
TGTGCCAGCAGCCTCTATTACGAGCAGTACTTC
CASSLYYEQYF
>-|TRBJ2-1|TRBV3-1/TRBV3-2|-
TGTGCCAGCAGCCAAGAAAGGGGCAGGGTGTACAATGAGCAGTTCTTC
CASSQERGRVYNEQFF
>few|TRBJ1-4|TRBV4-2|-
TGTGCCAGCAGGAGACAGGTTTCAACTAATGAAAAACTGTTTTTT
CASRRQVSTNEKLFF
>-|TRBJ1-6|TRBV30|-
TGTGCCTGGAGTCCAGGTTGGGCAAGTTCACCCCTCCACTTT
CAWSPGWASSPLHF
>-|TRBJ2-5|TRBV5-1|TRBD1
TGCGCCAGCAGCGGCTTCACAGGGGGCGGAGAGACCCAGTACTTC
CASSGFTGGGETQYF
>-|TRBJ2-3|TRBV30|-
TGTGCCTGGAGTGTAGGGGTGGCGGGGCCAGATACGCAGTATTTT
CAWSVGVAGPDTQYF
>-|TRBJ2-2|TRBV11-2|TRBD1
TGTGCCAGCAGCTACTTAGGACAGGGATACACCGGGGAGCTGTTTTTT
CASSYLGQGYTGELFF
>-|TRBJ2-3|TRBV11-1|-
TGTGCCAGCAGCTTAGCGCTATGGGGGGGCACAGATACGCAGTATTTT
CASSLALWGGTDTQYF
>-|TRBJ2-2|TRBV10-3|-
TGTGCCATCAGAACTCGGGACACCGGGGAGCTGTTTTTT
CAIRTRDTGELFF
>-|TRBJ1-1|TRBV5-6|TRBD1
TGTGCCAGCAGCCCTCTTGTGGACAGGGTGGACACTGAAGCTTTCTTT
CASSPLVDRVDTEAFF
>-|TRBJ1-1|TRBV23-1|-
TGCGCCAGCAGTCAATCTACGGGTGTGGTGAACACTGAAGCTTTCTTT
CASSQSTGVVNTEAFF
>-|TRBJ2-3|TRBV7-9|TRBD2
TGTGCCAGCAGCTTAGTAGCGGGAGTTGGAGATACGCAGTATTTT
CASSLVAGVGDTQYF
>-|TRBJ1-3|TRBV10-1|TRBD1
TGCGCCAGCAGCGACAGGGGGCAGTATGGAAACACCATATATTTT
CASSDRGQYGNTIYF
>-|TRBJ1-1|TRBV6-1|-
TGTGCCAGCAGTTATATCGGACAGAACACTGAAGCTTTCTTT
CASSYIGQNTEAFF
>many|TRBJ2-1|TRBV5-1|-
TGCGCCAGCAGCTTTACGGGACTCACTTCGAACAATGAGCAGTTCTTC
CASSFTGLTSNNEQFF
>-|TRBJ1-2|TRBV5-1|-
TGCGCCAGCAGCTTGTCCCCCTTCTATGGCTACACCTTC
CASSLSPFYGYTF
>-|TRBJ2-7|TRBV6-5|-
TGTGCCAGCAGTTACTCGAGGAGGAGGAGCTCCTACGAGCAGTACTTC
CASSYSRRRSSYEQYF
>-|TRBJ2-2|TRBV5-1|TRBD1
TGCGCCAGCAGACCGGACAGGGTGATCGGGGAGCTGTTTTTT
CASRPDRVIGELFF
>-|TRBJ2-5|TRBV5-8|TRBD1
TGTGCCAGCAGCGCAACAGGGGCACAGAGGGAGACCCAGTACTTC
CASSATGAQRETQYF
>-|TRBJ1-4|TRBV30|-
TGTGCCTGCGACACAGTAGCAACTAATGAAAAACTGTTTTTT
CACDTVATNEKLFF
>-|TRBJ1-1|TRBV7-9|TRBD1
TGTGCCAGCAGCGATATACAGGGGTCGAGTGAAGCTTTCTTT
CASSDIQGSSEAFF
>-|TRBJ2-5|TRBV11-2|-
TGTGCCAGCAGCTTATTGCGTGGGCCCCAAGAGACCCAGTACTTC
CASSLLRGPQETQYF
>once|TRBJ2-2|TRBV6-5|TRBD1
TGTGCCAGCAGGGGACAGAGCGGTACCGGGGAGCTGTTTTTT
CASRGQSGTGELFF
>few|TRBJ1-1|TRBV7-8|TRBD1
TGTGCCAGCAGCTCCGGGACAGGGGGCCAGAACACTGAAGCTTTCTTT
CASSSGTGGQNTEAFF
>-|TRBJ2-3|TRBV19|-
TGTGCCAGTAGTATATCAGGGGTAATCACAGATACGCAGTATTTT
CASSISGVITDTQYF
>-|TRBJ2-1|TRBV4-1|TRBD2
TGCGCCAGCAGCGAATGGACTAGCGGGGGGCTCATAAACAATGAGCAGTTCTTC
CASSEWTSGGLINNEQFF
>-|TRBJ2-6|TRBV6-5|-
TGTGCCAGCAGTTACGCCCGGGAGACCAACGTCCTGACTTTC
CASSYARETNVLTF
>-|TRBJ2-7|TRBV29-1|TRBD1
TGCAGCGTTGGGGACAGGTATTTCGAGCAGTACTTC
CSVGDRYFEQYF
>-|TRBJ2-7|TRBV9|-
TGTGCCAGCAGCGTGTGGGGGGACCCGAGGGAGCAGTACTTC
CASSVWGDPREQYF
>-|TRBJ1-1|TRBV2|TRBD1
TGTGCCAGCAGGGGGACAGCGCTAATGAACACTGAAGCTTTCTTT
CASRGTALMNTEAFF
>-|TRBJ1-6|TRBV3-1/TRBV3-2|TRBD1
TGTGCCAGCAGCCAAGGCTCCGGGACAGGGCGCCCCCTCCACTTT
CASSQGSGTGRPLHF
>-|TRBJ2-1|TRBV28|TRBD2
TGTGCCAGCAGTCCATCCCTAGCGGGGGCAGGGGAGCAGTTCTTC
CASSPSLAGAGEQFF
>few|TRBJ2-1|TRBV2|-
TGTGCCAGCAGTGAAGGAGGTAACGAGCAGTTCTTC
CASSEGGNEQFF
>-|TRBJ1-2|TRBV5-5|TRBD1
TGTGCCAGCAGCTTGGCCCCGGGACAGGGTCACTTCTATGGCTACACCTTC
CASSLAPGQGHFYGYTF
>-|TRBJ1-4|TRBV28|-
TGTGCCAGCAGGCCCTTAGGACTTGCAACTAATGAAAAACTGTTTTTT
CASRPLGLATNEKLFF
>-|TRBJ1-4|TRBV12-3/TRBV12-4|-
TGTGCCAGCAGTTCAGGATATAATGAAAAACTGTTTTTT
CASSSGYNEKLFF